The clone carrying this TCR beta chain occurred a few times. With 10%, 30% or 50% of RNA, 20,000 to 1,000,000 naive CD8 T cells were sequenced. Each CDR3 protein is one row after TCRdb ran MiXCR on the PCR reads. The sample contains 460,000 or so distinct CDR3 sequences, around 23% of which appear only once. The data belong to a study of molecular identifiers for immune sequencing clone quantification. Germline V gene lookup returns CDR1 LNHNV and CDR2 YYDKDF (reference sequence). The CDR3 sequence is 15 residues long. Trimming pared 0 bases from V and 6 bases from J, leaving 12 bases between. This chain joins TRBV15 and TRBJ1-5; possibly TRBD1 for D (5 bases). The sequence derives from a human donor in good health. Some libraries in this study had Jurkat cell RNA spiked in. The sample comprised naive CD8+ T cells from blood, with Jurkat cell RNA spiked in. Specified subset: FACS-sorted CD8+CD4-CCR7+CD45RA+ naive T cells. The chain's CDR3 is CATSRDKGEAQPQHF. CDR3 nucleotide sequence: TGTGCCACCAGCAGAGATAAAGGGGAAGCTCAGCCCCAGCATTTT.